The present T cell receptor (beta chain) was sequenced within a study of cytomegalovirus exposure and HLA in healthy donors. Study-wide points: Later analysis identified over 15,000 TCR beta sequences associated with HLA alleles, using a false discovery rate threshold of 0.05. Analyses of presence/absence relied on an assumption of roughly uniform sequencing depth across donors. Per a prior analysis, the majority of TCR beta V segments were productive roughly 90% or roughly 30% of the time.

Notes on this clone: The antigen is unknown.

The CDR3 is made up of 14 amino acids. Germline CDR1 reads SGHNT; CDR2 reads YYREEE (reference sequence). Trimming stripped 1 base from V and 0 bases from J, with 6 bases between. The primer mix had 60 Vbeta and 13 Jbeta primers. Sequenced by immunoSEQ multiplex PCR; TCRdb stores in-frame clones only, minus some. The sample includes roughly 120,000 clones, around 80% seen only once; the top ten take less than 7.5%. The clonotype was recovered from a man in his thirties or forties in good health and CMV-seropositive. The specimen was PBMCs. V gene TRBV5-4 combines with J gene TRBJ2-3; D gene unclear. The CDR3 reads CASSLSQSTDTQYF. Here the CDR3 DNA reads TGTGCCAGCAGCTTGTCGCAGAGCACAGATACGCAGTATTTT. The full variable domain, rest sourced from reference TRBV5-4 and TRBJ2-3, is ETGVTQSPTHLIKTRGQQVTLRCSSQSGHNTVSWYQQALGQGPQFIFQYYREEENGRGNFPPRFSGLQFPNYSSELNVNALELDDSALYLCASSLSQSTDTQYFGPGTRLTVL.